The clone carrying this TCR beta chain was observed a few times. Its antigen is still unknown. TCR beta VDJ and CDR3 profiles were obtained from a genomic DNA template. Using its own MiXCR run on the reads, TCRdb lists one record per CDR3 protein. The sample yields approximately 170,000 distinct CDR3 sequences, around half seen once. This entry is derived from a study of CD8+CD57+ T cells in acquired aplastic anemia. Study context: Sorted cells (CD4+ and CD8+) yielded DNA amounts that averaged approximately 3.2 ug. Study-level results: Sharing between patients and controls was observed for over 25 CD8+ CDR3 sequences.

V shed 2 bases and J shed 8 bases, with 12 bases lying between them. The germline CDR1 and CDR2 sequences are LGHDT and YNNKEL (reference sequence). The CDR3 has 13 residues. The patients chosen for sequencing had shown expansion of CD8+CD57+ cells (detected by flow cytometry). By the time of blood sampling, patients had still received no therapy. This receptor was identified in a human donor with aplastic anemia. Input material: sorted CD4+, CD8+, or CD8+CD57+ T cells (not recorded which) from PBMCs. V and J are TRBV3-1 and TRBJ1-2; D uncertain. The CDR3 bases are TGTGCCAGCAGCCAAAGTTACCCGGGCGGCTACACCTTC. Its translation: CASSQSYPGGYTF.